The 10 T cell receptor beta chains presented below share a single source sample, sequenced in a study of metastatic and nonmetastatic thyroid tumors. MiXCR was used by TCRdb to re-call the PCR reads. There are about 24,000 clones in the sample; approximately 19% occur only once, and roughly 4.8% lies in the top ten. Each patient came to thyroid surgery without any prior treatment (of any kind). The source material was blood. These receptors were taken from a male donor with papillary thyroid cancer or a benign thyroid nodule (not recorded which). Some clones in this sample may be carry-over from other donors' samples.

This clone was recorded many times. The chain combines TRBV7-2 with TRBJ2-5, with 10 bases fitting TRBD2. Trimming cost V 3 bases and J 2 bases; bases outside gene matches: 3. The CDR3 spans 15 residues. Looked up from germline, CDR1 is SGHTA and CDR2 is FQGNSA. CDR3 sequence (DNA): TGTGCCAGCAGCTTTCCGGGACTAGCGCAAGAGACCCAGTACTTC. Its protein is CASSFPGLAQETQYF.

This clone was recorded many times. The CDR3 protein is CASSLDGTYEQYF. The CDR3 coding sequence is TGTGCCAGCAGTTTAGACGGAACCTACGAGCAGTACTTC. The rearrangement uses TRBV27 and TRBJ2-7; D uncertain. V lost 2 bases and J lost 2, with 7 bases in between. This CDR3 spans 13 amino acids. Germline CDR1 reads MNHEY; CDR2 reads SMNVEV (reference sequence).

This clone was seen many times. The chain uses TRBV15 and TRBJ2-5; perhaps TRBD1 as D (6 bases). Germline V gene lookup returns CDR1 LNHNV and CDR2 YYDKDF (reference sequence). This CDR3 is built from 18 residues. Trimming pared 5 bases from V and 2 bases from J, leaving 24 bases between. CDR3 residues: CATSPGLGAGKIQETQYF. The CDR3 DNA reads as TGTGCCACCAGCCCCGGACTGGGGGCAGGGAAAATACAAGAGACCCAGTACTTC.

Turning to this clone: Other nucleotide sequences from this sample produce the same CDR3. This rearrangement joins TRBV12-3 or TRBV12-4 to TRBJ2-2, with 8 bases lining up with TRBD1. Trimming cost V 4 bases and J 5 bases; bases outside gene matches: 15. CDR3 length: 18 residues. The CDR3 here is CASSSYTKLRQGTGELFF. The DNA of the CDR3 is TGTGCCAGCAGTTCATATACTAAACTCCGACAGGGGACCGGGGAGCTGTTTTTT.

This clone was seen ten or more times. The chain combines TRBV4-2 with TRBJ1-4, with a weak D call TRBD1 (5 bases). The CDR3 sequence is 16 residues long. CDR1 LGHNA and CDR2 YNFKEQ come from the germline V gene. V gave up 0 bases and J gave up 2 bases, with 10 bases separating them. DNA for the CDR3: TGTGCCAGCAGCCAAGAAAGGGGTGCCACTAATGAAAAACTGTTTTTT. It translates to CASSQERGATNEKLFF.

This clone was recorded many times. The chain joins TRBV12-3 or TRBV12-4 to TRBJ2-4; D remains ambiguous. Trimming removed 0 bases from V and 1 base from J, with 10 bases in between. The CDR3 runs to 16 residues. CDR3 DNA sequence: TGTGCCAGCAGTTTAGCGCTCATGGGGGCCAAAAACATTCAGTACTTC. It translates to CASSLALMGAKNIQYF.

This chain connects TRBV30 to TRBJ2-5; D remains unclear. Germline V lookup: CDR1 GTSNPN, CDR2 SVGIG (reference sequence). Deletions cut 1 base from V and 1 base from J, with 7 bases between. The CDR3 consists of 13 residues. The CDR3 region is CAWSEGIQETQYF. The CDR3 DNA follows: TGTGCCTGGAGTGAAGGAATCCAAGAGACCCAGTACTTC.

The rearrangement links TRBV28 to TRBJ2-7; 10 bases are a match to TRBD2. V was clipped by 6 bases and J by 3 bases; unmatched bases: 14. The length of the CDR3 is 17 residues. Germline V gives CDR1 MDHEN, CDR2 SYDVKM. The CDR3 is CASSLTHSGRSNYEQYF. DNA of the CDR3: TGTGCCAGCAGCTTGACCCATAGCGGGAGGTCGAACTACGAGCAGTACTTC.

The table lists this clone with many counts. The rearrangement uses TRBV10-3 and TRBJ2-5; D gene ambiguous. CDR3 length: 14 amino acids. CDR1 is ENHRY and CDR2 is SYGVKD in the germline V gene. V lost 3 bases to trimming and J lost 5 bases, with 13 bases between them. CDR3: CAISDSRSQETQYF. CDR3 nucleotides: TGTGCCATCAGTGACTCAAGAAGTCAGGAGACCCAGTACTTC.

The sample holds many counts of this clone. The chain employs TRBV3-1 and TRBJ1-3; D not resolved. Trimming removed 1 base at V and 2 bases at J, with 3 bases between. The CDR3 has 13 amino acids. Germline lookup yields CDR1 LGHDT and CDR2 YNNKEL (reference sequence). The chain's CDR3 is CASSQVTGNTIYF. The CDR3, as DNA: TGTGCCAGCAGCCAAGTTACTGGAAACACCATATATTTT.